This TCR beta chain stems from a study of metastatic and nonmetastatic thyroid tumors. About the study: From malignant and benign thyroid patients, repertoires in blood and in tumor or nodule tissue were compared.

Whole-study findings and limits: Benign nodules were reported to have significantly lower TCR beta diversity than malignant thyroid tumors, in blood and tumor.

In the source study's methods: CDR3 was compared across clinicopathological groups, and the resulting differences were used to build a distant-metastasis classifier for papillary thyroid cancer. With MiXCR, TCRdb called clones anew from the PCR reads. TCRdb, not the authors, supplied the V and J calls. This sample yields tens of thousands of clones, of which 24% are seen a single time; around 3.2% belongs to the top ten. The germline V gene encodes CDR1 DFQATT and CDR2 SNEGSKA (reference sequence). The CDR3 runs 16 residues. V was cut by 0 bases and J by 2 bases, with 14 bases left in between. This clone appeared many times. Its antigen is unidentified. None of the patients had undergone any treatment ahead of thyroid surgery.

Sequenced sample: blood. This chain connects TRBV20-1 to TRBJ2-1; D is possibly TRBD2 (5 bases). The sequence was collected from a male donor with papillary thyroid cancer or a benign thyroid nodule (not recorded which). Some clones in this sample may be carry-over from other donors' samples. The CDR3 coding sequence is TGCAGTGCTAGAGATCCCAGCGGAGCCCCCTACAATGAGCAGTTCTTC. Translating gives CSARDPSGAPYNEQFF.